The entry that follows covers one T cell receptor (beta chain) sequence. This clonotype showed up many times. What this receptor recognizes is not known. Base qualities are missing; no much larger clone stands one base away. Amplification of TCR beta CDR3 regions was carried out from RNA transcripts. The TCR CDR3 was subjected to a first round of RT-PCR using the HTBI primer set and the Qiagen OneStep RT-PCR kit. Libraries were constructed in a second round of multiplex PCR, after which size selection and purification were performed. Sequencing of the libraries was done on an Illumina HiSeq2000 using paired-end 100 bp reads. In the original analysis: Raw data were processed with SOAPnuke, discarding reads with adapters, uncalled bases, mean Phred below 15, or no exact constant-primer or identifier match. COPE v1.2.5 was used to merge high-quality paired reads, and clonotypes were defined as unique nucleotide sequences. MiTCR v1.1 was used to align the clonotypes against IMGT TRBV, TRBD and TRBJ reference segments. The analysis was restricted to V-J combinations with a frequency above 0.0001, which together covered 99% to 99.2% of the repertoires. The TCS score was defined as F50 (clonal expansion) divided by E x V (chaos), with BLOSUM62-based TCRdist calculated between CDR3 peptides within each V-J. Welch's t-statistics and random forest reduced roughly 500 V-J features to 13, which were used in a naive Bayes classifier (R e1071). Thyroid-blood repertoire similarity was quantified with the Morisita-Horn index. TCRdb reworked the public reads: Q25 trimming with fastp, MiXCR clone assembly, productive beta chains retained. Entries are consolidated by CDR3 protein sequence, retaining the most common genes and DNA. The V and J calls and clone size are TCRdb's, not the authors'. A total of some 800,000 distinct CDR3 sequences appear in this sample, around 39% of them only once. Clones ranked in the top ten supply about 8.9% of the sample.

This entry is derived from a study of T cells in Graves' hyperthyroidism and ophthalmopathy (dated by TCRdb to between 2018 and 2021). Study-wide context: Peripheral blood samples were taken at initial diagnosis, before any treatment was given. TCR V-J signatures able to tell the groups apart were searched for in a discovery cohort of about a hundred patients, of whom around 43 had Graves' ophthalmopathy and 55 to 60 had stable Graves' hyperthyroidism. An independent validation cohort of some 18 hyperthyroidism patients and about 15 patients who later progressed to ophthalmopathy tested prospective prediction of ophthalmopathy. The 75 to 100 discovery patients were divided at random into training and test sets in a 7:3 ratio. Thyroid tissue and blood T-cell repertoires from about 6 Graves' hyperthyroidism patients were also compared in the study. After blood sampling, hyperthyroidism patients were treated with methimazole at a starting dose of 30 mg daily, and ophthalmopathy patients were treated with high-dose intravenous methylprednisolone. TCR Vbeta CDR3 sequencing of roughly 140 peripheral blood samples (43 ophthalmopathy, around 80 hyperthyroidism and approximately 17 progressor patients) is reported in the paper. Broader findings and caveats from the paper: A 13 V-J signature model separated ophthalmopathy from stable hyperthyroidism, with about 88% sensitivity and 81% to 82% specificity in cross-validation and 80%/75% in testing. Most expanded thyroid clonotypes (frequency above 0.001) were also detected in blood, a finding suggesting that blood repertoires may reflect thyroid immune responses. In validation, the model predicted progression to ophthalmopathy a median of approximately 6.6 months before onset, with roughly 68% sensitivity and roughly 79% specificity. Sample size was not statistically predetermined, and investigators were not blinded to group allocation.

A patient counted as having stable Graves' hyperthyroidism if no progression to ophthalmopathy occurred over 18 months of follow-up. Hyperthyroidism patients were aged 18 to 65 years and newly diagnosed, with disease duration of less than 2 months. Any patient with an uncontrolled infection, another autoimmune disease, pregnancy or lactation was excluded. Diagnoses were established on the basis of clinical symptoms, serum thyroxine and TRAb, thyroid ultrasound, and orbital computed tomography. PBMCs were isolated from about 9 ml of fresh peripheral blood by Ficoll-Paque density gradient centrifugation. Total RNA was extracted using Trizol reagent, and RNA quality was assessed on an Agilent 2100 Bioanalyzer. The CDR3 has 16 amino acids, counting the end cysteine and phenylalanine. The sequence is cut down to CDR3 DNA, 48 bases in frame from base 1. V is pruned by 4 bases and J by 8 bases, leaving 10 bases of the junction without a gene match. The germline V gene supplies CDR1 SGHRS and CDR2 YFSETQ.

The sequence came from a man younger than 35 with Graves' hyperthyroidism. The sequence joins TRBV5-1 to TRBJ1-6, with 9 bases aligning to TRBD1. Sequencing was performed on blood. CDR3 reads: CASSVGGQGTDSPLHF. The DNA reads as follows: TGCGCCAGCAGCGTTGGGGGACAGGGCACCGATTCACCCCTCCACTTT.